A selection of T cell receptor beta chains follows, all from one sample in a study of T-cell reconstitution after alpha-beta-depleted transplantation in children. TCRdb used MiXCR to reprocess the PCR reads, holding one entry per CDR3 protein. The data contain about 1,000,000 distinct CDR3 sequences, about 26% of them singletons. The sequenced sample was PBMCs, mostly from graft donor cells, obtained 360 days after TCRalphabeta/CD19-depleted stem cell transplant. The receptors here all came from a boy under three years old who had a stem cell transplant for SCID, so the T cells may come from the graft donor. Both conserved end residues are part of each CDR3. A D gene is named only where the DNA matches it firmly. Size is omitted from some rows. Given values are once, few, many or a class for expanded clones.

clone_size,d_call,j_call,v_call,cdr3_nt,cdr3_aa
.,.,TRBJ2-5,TRBV28,TGTGCCAGCAGTTTAGGGCGGGAAGAAGAGACCCAGTACTTC,CASSLGREEETQYF
.,TRBD1,TRBJ2-4,TRBV12-3/TRBV12-4,TGTGCCAGCAGTCCGCAATCGGGACAGAAAAACATTCAGTACTTC,CASSPQSGQKNIQYF
.,.,TRBJ2-1,TRBV29-1,TGCACCGTTGGATGGCAGGGGGGAGGTGAGCAGTTCTTC,CTVGWQGGGEQFF
.,.,TRBJ2-1,TRBV15,TGTGCCACCAGCAGAGATGGCCCAGGGGACACCTACAATGAGCAGTTCTTC,CATSRDGPGDTYNEQFF
few,TRBD2,TRBJ2-1,TRBV6-1,TGTGCCAGCAGTGTAAGGACTAGCGGGAGGAGCTCCTACAATGAGCAGTTCTTC,CASSVRTSGRSSYNEQFF
.,.,TRBJ2-5,TRBV12-3/TRBV12-4,TGTGCCAGCAGTTTATTCGGGGGTCGCCCCAAGACCCAGTACTTC,CASSLFGGRPKTQYF
few,.,TRBJ2-2,TRBV28,TGTGCCAGCAGTTTAAACCAGGGAGTCACCGGGGAGCTGTTTTTT,CASSLNQGVTGELFF
.,TRBD1,TRBJ2-2,TRBV4-1,TGCGCCAGCAGCAGCGGAACAGGGGCGGCGACCGGGGAGCTGTTTTTT,CASSSGTGAATGELFF
few,.,TRBJ2-3,TRBV5-6,TGTGCCAGCAGCTTGGTGGGGACACCTAAGGAGCATACGCAGTATTTT,CASSLVGTPKEHTQYF
.,.,TRBJ2-1,TRBV6-5,TGTGCCAGCAGCCCCTCCGCAGGGTACAATGAGCAGTTCTTC,CASSPSAGYNEQFF
.,.,TRBJ2-7,TRBV20-1,TGCAGTGCTAACCCAGGACCCGAGCAGTACTTC,CSANPGPEQYF
.,.,TRBJ2-5,TRBV29-1,TGCAGCGTTGTGTCACACCAAGAGACCCAGTACTTC,CSVVSHQETQYF
.,TRBD1,TRBJ2-7,TRBV12-3/TRBV12-4,TGTGCCAGCAGCGAACAAACAGGGGGCAAAGCGCGGGAGCAGTACTTC,CASSEQTGGKAREQYF
few,TRBD1,TRBJ1-1,TRBV5-1,TGCGCCAGCAGCTGGGGGACAGGTATGAACACTGAAGCTTTCTTT,CASSWGTGMNTEAFF
.,TRBD1,TRBJ1-2,TRBV5-1,TGCGCCAGCAGCTGGACAGGGGGGACCTGGGGCTACACCTTC,CASSWTGGTWGYTF
.,TRBD2,TRBJ2-1,TRBV6-5,TGTGCCAGCAGAAAAAGTAGCGGGGCTCTTAGTGAGCAGTTCTTC,CASRKSSGALSEQFF
.,TRBD2,TRBJ2-3,TRBV25-1,TGTGCCAGCAGTAGTACCGGGACTAGCCTTGCAGATACGCAGTATTTT,CASSSTGTSLADTQYF
.,.,TRBJ2-1,TRBV20-1,TGCAGTGCTAGAGATGAGGGGGGAGTGACCTACAATGAGCAGTTCTTC,CSARDEGGVTYNEQFF
.,.,TRBJ2-2,TRBV30,TGTGCCTGGTTCTCGGACGGGGAGCTGTTTTTT,CAWFSDGELFF
.,TRBD1,TRBJ1-1,TRBV6-5,TGTGCCAGCAGTTCAGACAGGGAGGGGAACACTGGAGCTTTCTTT,CASSSDREGNTGAFF
.,.,TRBJ2-6,TRBV9,TGTGCCAGCAGCACGAAGGACGGGGGCCTGACGAGCTCTGGGGCCAACGTCCTGACTTTC,CASSTKDGGLTSSGANVLTF
.,.,TRBJ2-7,TRBV28,TGTGCCAGCAGTACAAACAGGGAATCCTACGAGCAGTACTTC,CASSTNRESYEQYF
few,.,TRBJ1-1,TRBV7-9,TGTGCCAGCAGCTGGAGACCTTCCCAGGGGCCGAACACTGAAGCTTTCTTT,CASSWRPSQGPNTEAFF
.,TRBD1,TRBJ2-5,TRBV30,TGTGCCTGGGGAAACAGGGGAGAGACCCAGTACTTC,CAWGNRGETQYF
.,TRBD1,TRBJ2-7,TRBV18,TGTGCCAGCTCACCTACGGGACAGGGCTACGAGCAGTACTTC,CASSPTGQGYEQYF
few,.,TRBJ1-2,TRBV4-1,TGCGCCAGCAGCCAAGTTCAGGGGCAGGGCAGAGGCTACACCTTC,CASSQVQGQGRGYTF
.,TRBD1,TRBJ1-3,TRBV18,TGTGCCAGCTCACCCGGGACAGCCAAATCAAACTCTGGAAACACCATATATTTT,CASSPGTAKSNSGNTIYF
few,.,TRBJ2-7,TRBV20-1,TGCAGTGCTAGAAGGTTGAAGACGGGGGGCGACTATGCGTACGAGCAGTACTTC,CSARRLKTGGDYAYEQYF
few,.,TRBJ2-5,TRBV5-1,TGCGCCAGCACCCGCGTGCCGGATTCCCAAGAGACCCAGTACTTC,CASTRVPDSQETQYF
.,.,TRBJ1-3,TRBV19,TGTGCCAGTAGTCCGCTTCGGTTTCCTGGAAACACCATATATTTT,CASSPLRFPGNTIYF
.,.,TRBJ2-5,TRBV29-1,TGCAGCGTTGAAGACAAGGCGTTTGGGGGGGAGACCCAGTACTTC,CSVEDKAFGGETQYF
.,.,TRBJ1-2,TRBV4-2,TGTGCCAGCAGCCAAGCCGTGGTTAGTAACTATGGCTACACCTTC,CASSQAVVSNYGYTF
many,.,TRBJ2-1,TRBV5-1,TGCGCCAGCAGCTTAAATTACAATGAGCAGTTCTTC,CASSLNYNEQFF
few,TRBD1,TRBJ1-2,TRBV28,TGTGCCAGCAGACGGACAGGGGGACGGGGCTACACCTTC,CASRRTGGRGYTF
.,.,TRBJ2-5,TRBV10-2,TGCGCCAGCAGTGACAGCCTCCCCCGGGAGACCCAGTACTTC,CASSDSLPRETQYF
few,.,TRBJ2-7,TRBV6-5,TGTGCCAGCGGTAGCAGCTCCTACGAGCAGTACTTC,CASGSSSYEQYF
few,TRBD2,TRBJ2-3,TRBV5-1,TGCGCCAGCAGCATTAGCGGGGGGGCCTCAGATACGCAGTATTTT,CASSISGGASDTQYF
few,.,TRBJ1-1,TRBV12-3/TRBV12-4,TGTGCCAGCAGCCCCCAGAGGCATAACACTGAAGCTTTCTTT,CASSPQRHNTEAFF
.,.,TRBJ1-1,TRBV5-1,TGCGCCAGCAGCTTTTTGGGAGCTGAAGCTTTCTTT,CASSFLGAEAFF
.,.,TRBJ2-7,TRBV7-3,TGTGCCAGCAGCTCCGACCACATATCCTACGAGCAGTACTTC,CASSSDHISYEQYF
.,.,TRBJ1-1,TRBV6-1,TGTGCCAGCGGGTTTTTGAACACTGAAGCTTTCTTT,CASGFLNTEAFF
.,.,TRBJ2-3,TRBV12-3/TRBV12-4,TGTGCCAGCAGCCGCAGGCAGGCTTTCGGCACAGATACGCAGTATTTT,CASSRRQAFGTDTQYF
.,.,TRBJ2-7,TRBV24-1,TGTGCCACCAGTGATTTGCAAAGCCGCCTTGTAAACTACGAGCAGTACTTC,CATSDLQSRLVNYEQYF
many,TRBD2,TRBJ2-2,TRBV5-1,TGCGCCAGCAGTTCTAGCGGGGGCCCGAACACCGGGGAGCTGTTTTTT,CASSSSGGPNTGELFF
.,TRBD1,TRBJ2-5,TRBV29-1,TGCAGCGTCGGACAGGGAGGAGGGGGAGAGACCCAGTACTTC,CSVGQGGGGETQYF
.,TRBD2,TRBJ2-1,TRBV7-2,TGTGCCAGCAGCTTATTAGGTAGCGGGGTCTCCTACAATGAGCAGTTCTTC,CASSLLGSGVSYNEQFF
.,.,TRBJ1-1,TRBV6-1,TGTGCCAGCAGTGAAGCGCGACAGCTGAACACTGAAGCTTTCTTT,CASSEARQLNTEAFF
.,.,TRBJ2-3,TRBV20-1,TGCAGTGCTAGAGATCCGAGGACAGATACGCAGTATTTT,CSARDPRTDTQYF